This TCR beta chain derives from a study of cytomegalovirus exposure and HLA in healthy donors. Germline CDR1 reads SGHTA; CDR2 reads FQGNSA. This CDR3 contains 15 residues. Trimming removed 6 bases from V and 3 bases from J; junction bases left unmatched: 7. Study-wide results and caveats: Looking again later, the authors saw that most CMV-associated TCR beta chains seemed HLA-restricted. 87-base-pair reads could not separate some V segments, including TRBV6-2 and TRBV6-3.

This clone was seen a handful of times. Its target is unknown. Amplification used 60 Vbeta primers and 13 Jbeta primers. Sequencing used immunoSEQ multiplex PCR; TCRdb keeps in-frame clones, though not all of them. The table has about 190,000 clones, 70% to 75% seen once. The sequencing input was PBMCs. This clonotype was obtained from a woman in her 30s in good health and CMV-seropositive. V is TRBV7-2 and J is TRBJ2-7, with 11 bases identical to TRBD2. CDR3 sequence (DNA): TGTGCCAGCAGATATTCCGGGACTAGCGGCTACGAGCAGTACTTC. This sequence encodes CASRYSGTSGYEQYF.